Here is one T cell receptor (beta chain) with its context. Its target is unknown. Produced via immunoSEQ multiplex PCR; TCRdb's table is partial and in-frame only. The data show about 120,000 clones, about nine tenths seen once. Trimming shortened V by 3 bases and J by 2 bases, and 16 bases separated the two germline ends. Germline CDR1 reads LNHDA; CDR2 reads SQIVND (reference sequence). The CDR3 length is 16 residues. The data were taken from a study of graft-versus-host responses after intestinal transplantation. The source of this sequence is a human donor who received an intestinal transplant. The V and J genes are TRBV19 and TRBJ1-1, with D possibly being TRBD1 (6 bases). Sequences were derived from unstimulated CD4+ T cells sorted from spleen or lymph node cells, sampled before intestinal transplant. The CDR3: CASSIGAGTRNTEAFF. CDR3 DNA sequence: TGTGCCAGTAGTATCGGGGCCGGGACACGAAACACTGAAGCTTTCTTT.